These T cell receptor beta chains were read from a single sample in a study of cytomegalovirus exposure and HLA in healthy donors. Sequenced by immunoSEQ multiplex PCR; TCRdb stores in-frame clones only, minus some. The sample shows about 160,000 clones, just under 80% of them seen only once. Sequencing was done on a sample of PBMCs. These receptors all come from a man in his late teens or twenties in good health and CMV-seropositive. CDR3s include the opening cysteine and the closing phenylalanine or tryptophan. The order of the fields is D gene, V gene, clone size, J gene, CDR3 DNA, CDR3 protein. The D gene is left open where the match is weak. Only some rows state a clone size, as once, few, many or a class for expanded clones.

d_gene: NA
v_gene: TRBV5-5
abundance: NA
j_gene: TRBJ2-4
CDR3nt: TGTGCCAGCAGCGCGGGACAGCTAGCCAAAAACATTCAGTACTTC
CDR3aa: CASSAGQLAKNIQYF

d_gene: TRBD1
v_gene: TRBV5-8
abundance: NA
j_gene: TRBJ1-5
CDR3nt: TGTGCCAGCAGCTCCGACAGGGACTTTGGTCAGCCCCAGCATTTT
CDR3aa: CASSSDRDFGQPQHF

d_gene: TRBD1
v_gene: TRBV4-1
abundance: NA
j_gene: TRBJ2-7
CDR3nt: TGCGCCAGCAGCCACTTCCCCGACGGGACAGGGGCCTACGAGCAGTACTTC
CDR3aa: CASSHFPDGTGAYEQYF

d_gene: TRBD1
v_gene: TRBV11-2
abundance: NA
j_gene: TRBJ1-2
CDR3nt: TGTGCCAGCAGCTTACCTGGACAGGGCAGGGGCTACACCTTC
CDR3aa: CASSLPGQGRGYTF

d_gene: NA
v_gene: TRBV28
abundance: NA
j_gene: TRBJ2-7
CDR3nt: TGTGCCAGCAGATCCGGGGGCTACGAGCAGTACTTC
CDR3aa: CASRSGGYEQYF

d_gene: NA
v_gene: TRBV30
abundance: NA
j_gene: TRBJ2-3
CDR3nt: TGTGCCTTCTACACAGATACGCAGTATTTT
CDR3aa: CAFYTDTQYF

d_gene: NA
v_gene: TRBV6-1
abundance: NA
j_gene: TRBJ1-2
CDR3nt: TGTGCCAGCAGATTGAGCTATGGCTACACCTTC
CDR3aa: CASRLSYGYTF

d_gene: NA
v_gene: TRBV5-6
abundance: NA
j_gene: TRBJ2-7
CDR3nt: TGTGCCAGCAGCCAAGAGGGCGGCAGCTCCTACGAGCAGTACTTC
CDR3aa: CASSQEGGSSYEQYF

d_gene: TRBD1
v_gene: TRBV5-1
abundance: NA
j_gene: TRBJ1-1
CDR3nt: TGCGCCAGCAGGGGACAGTTGAACACTGAAGCTTTCTTT
CDR3aa: CASRGQLNTEAFF

d_gene: TRBD2
v_gene: TRBV27
abundance: NA
j_gene: TRBJ2-7
CDR3nt: TGTGCCAGCAGTCCCGATGTCCCCAAGCGGGAGTCGGGGTACGAGCAGTACTTC
CDR3aa: CASSPDVPKRESGYEQYF

d_gene: TRBD1
v_gene: TRBV19
abundance: NA
j_gene: TRBJ1-5
CDR3nt: TGTGCCAGTAGTTCTAACCGGGACAGAAGTAATCAGCCCCAGCATTTT
CDR3aa: CASSSNRDRSNQPQHF

d_gene: TRBD1
v_gene: TRBV11-2
abundance: NA
j_gene: TRBJ1-2
CDR3nt: TGTGCCAGCAGCTTAACACCAACAGGGGGCGGGAGCGGCTACACCTTC
CDR3aa: CASSLTPTGGGSGYTF

d_gene: TRBD2
v_gene: TRBV5-1
abundance: NA
j_gene: TRBJ2-3
CDR3nt: TGCGCCAGCAGCTTGGAAGACTGGGCGGGAGGGGTCACAGATACGCAGTATTTT
CDR3aa: CASSLEDWAGGVTDTQYF

d_gene: TRBD2
v_gene: TRBV29-1
abundance: NA
j_gene: TRBJ2-7
CDR3nt: TGCAGCGTTGAATTGCGGGGGGGATCCTACGAGCAGTACTTC
CDR3aa: CSVELRGGSYEQYF

d_gene: NA
v_gene: TRBV27
abundance: once
j_gene: TRBJ2-7
CDR3nt: TGTGCCAGCAGTCCGACTGTGGTTTTCTACGAGCAGTACTTC
CDR3aa: CASSPTVVFYEQYF

d_gene: NA
v_gene: TRBV29-1
abundance: NA
j_gene: TRBJ1-1
CDR3nt: TGCAGCGTTGAAGATCTCGCCCTAGGGAACACTGAAGCTTTCTTT
CDR3aa: CSVEDLALGNTEAFF

d_gene: NA
v_gene: TRBV27
abundance: NA
j_gene: TRBJ1-5
CDR3nt: TGTGCCAGCAGGTCAGGGGATTATAGCAATCAGCCCCAGCATTTT
CDR3aa: CASRSGDYSNQPQHF

d_gene: NA
v_gene: TRBV10-3
abundance: once
j_gene: TRBJ2-7
CDR3nt: TGTGCCATCAGTGGAAAAGGGGTAGACTACGAGCAGTACTTC
CDR3aa: CAISGKGVDYEQYF

d_gene: NA
v_gene: TRBV19
abundance: NA
j_gene: TRBJ2-4
CDR3nt: TGTGCCAGTAGTATATCTTCGGCCAAAAACATTCAGTACTTC
CDR3aa: CASSISSAKNIQYF

d_gene: NA
v_gene: TRBV30
abundance: NA
j_gene: TRBJ1-1
CDR3nt: TGTGCCTGGGGGGGCAGCGACTCGAAGGCTTTCTTT
CDR3aa: CAWGGSDSKAFF

d_gene: NA
v_gene: TRBV5-6
abundance: NA
j_gene: TRBJ2-7
CDR3nt: TGTGCCAGCAGCCTCAGACTTGGCTTCTACGAGCAGTACTTC
CDR3aa: CASSLRLGFYEQYF

d_gene: TRBD1
v_gene: TRBV29-1
abundance: NA
j_gene: TRBJ2-2
CDR3nt: TGCAGCGTGGCCGGGACAGGAGTATCCGGGGAGCTGTTTTTT
CDR3aa: CSVAGTGVSGELFF

d_gene: TRBD1
v_gene: TRBV10-2
abundance: NA
j_gene: TRBJ1-2
CDR3nt: TGCGCCAGCAGTGAGAGCGCGACAGGGAACTATGGCTACACCTTC
CDR3aa: CASSESATGNYGYTF

d_gene: NA
v_gene: TRBV19
abundance: NA
j_gene: TRBJ2-5
CDR3nt: TGTGCCAGCTCCTTGTCAGGGCAAGAGACCCAGTACTTC
CDR3aa: CASSLSGQETQYF

d_gene: NA
v_gene: TRBV20-1
abundance: once
j_gene: TRBJ1-1
CDR3nt: TGCAGTGCCCCTAGTTTCGCTGAAGCTTTCTTT
CDR3aa: CSAPSFAEAFF

d_gene: NA
v_gene: TRBV6-1
abundance: once
j_gene: TRBJ2-7
CDR3nt: TGTGCCAGCAGTGATTTGGCAGGGGCCTACGAGCAGTACTTC
CDR3aa: CASSDLAGAYEQYF

d_gene: NA
v_gene: TRBV9
abundance: NA
j_gene: TRBJ1-4
CDR3nt: TGTGCCAGCAGCCATGGGGAGGGTAATGAAAAACTGTTTTTT
CDR3aa: CASSHGEGNEKLFF

d_gene: NA
v_gene: TRBV11-2
abundance: NA
j_gene: TRBJ2-3
CDR3nt: TGTGCCAGCAGCTTACCTAATCTGAATCCGTACACAGATACGCAGTATTTT
CDR3aa: CASSLPNLNPYTDTQYF

d_gene: NA
v_gene: TRBV2
abundance: once
j_gene: TRBJ1-1
CDR3nt: TGTGCCAGCAACACGAACACTGAAGCTTTCTTT
CDR3aa: CASNTNTEAFF

d_gene: TRBD2
v_gene: TRBV18
abundance: NA
j_gene: TRBJ2-1
CDR3nt: TGTGCCAGCTCACCATCCGGGACTAGCGGTTACAATGAGCAGTTCTTC
CDR3aa: CASSPSGTSGYNEQFF

d_gene: NA
v_gene: TRBV4-2
abundance: NA
j_gene: TRBJ2-2
CDR3nt: TGTGCCAGCAGCCAAGGAGGCACCCCGGGATCGAACACCGGGGAGCTGTTTTTT
CDR3aa: CASSQGGTPGSNTGELFF

d_gene: NA
v_gene: TRBV19
abundance: once
j_gene: TRBJ1-4
CDR3nt: TGTGCCAGTAGCCCGGGAGTGGAGGGGAATGAAAAACTGTTTTTT
CDR3aa: CASSPGVEGNEKLFF

d_gene: NA
v_gene: TRBV5-6
abundance: NA
j_gene: TRBJ2-3
CDR3nt: TGTGCCAGCAGCTTTCCTAGCTCCCGAAACGGGGATACGCAGTATTTT
CDR3aa: CASSFPSSRNGDTQYF

d_gene: TRBD2
v_gene: TRBV6-1
abundance: NA
j_gene: TRBJ2-3
CDR3nt: TGTGCCAGCAGTGGACTAGCGGAGTACACAGATACGCAGTATTTT
CDR3aa: CASSGLAEYTDTQYF

d_gene: NA
v_gene: TRBV6-5
abundance: NA
j_gene: TRBJ2-5
CDR3nt: TGTGCCAGCACCCTAGGGGGAGGGTCTCAAGAGACCCAGTACTTC
CDR3aa: CASTLGGGSQETQYF

d_gene: NA
v_gene: TRBV4-1
abundance: NA
j_gene: TRBJ2-4
CDR3nt: TGCGCCAGCAGCCAAGATCCCAACGGAGAGAGGTACTTC
CDR3aa: CASSQDPNGERYF